The present T cell receptor (beta chain) was sequenced within a study of CD8+ T cells in alopecia areata. The germline CDR1 and CDR2 sequences are LNHDA and SQIVND (reference sequence). The CDR3 loop spans 14 amino acids. V was cut by 7 bases and J by 4 bases, with 16 bases left in between. Treatment specified: oral pan-JAK inhibitor, 5-10 mg twice daily. RNA extraction and reverse transcription yielded cDNA as sequencing template. The method was immunoSEQ multiplex PCR; TCRdb's version includes in-frame clones alone and lacks a portion of them. The sample records under 350,000 clones, nearly 60% being singletons.

This material consisted of CD4+ T cells sorted from blood, taken at week 24, from a patient treated with tofacitinib. The receptor comes from a human donor with alopecia areata. The V and J genes are TRBV19 and TRBJ1-2, with D perhaps matching TRBD1 (5 bases). CDR3 DNA: TGTGCCAGTAACAGAGGGACGGCTGTCTATGGCTACACCTTC. Amino acids: CASNRGTAVYGYTF. Filled out from reference TRBV19 and TRBJ1-2, the complete variable domain reads DGGITQSPKYLFRKEGQNVTLSCEQNLNHDAMYWYRQDPGQGLRLIYYSQIVNDFQKGDIAEGYSVSREKKESFPLTVTSAQKNPTAFYLCASNRGTAVYGYTFGSGTRLTVV.